This T cell receptor (beta chain) was sequenced during a study of OX40 agonist ivuxolimab in advanced cancers. Across the study: There were three patients with partial responses, one having hepatocellular carcinoma and two cutaneous melanoma.

Profiling relied on immunoSEQ multiplex PCR, and the TCRdb table lists in-frame clones only, not all of them. The table has 50,000 to 55,000 clones, around 87% seen once; the top ten hold about a tenth. Collection of blood occurred at baseline, at cycle 4 day 1, and at cycle 7 day 1. V trimming: 1 base; J trimming: 2 bases; junction bases outside the gene matches: 8. The CDR3 is made up of 19 amino acids. Germline loops: CDR1 MNHEY, CDR2 SMNVEV (reference sequence). Study results and caveats: CD8+ T cells were the subset that, on average, had more expanded clones than CD4+.

This clone was seen a single time. Its target is not known. The sample here was CD4+ or CD8+ T cells sorted from blood, taken in a trial of the OX40 agonist ivuxolimab. This sequence joins TRBV27 and TRBJ2-6; TRBD2 matches at 10 bases. This clonotype was obtained from an adult with an advanced solid tumor such as melanoma, head and neck, liver or kidney cancer. CDR3: CASSLYSSGGAPGANVLTF. The CDR3 bases are TGTGCCAGCAGTTTATATTCCAGCGGGGGGGCCCCTGGGGCCAACGTCCTGACTTTC.